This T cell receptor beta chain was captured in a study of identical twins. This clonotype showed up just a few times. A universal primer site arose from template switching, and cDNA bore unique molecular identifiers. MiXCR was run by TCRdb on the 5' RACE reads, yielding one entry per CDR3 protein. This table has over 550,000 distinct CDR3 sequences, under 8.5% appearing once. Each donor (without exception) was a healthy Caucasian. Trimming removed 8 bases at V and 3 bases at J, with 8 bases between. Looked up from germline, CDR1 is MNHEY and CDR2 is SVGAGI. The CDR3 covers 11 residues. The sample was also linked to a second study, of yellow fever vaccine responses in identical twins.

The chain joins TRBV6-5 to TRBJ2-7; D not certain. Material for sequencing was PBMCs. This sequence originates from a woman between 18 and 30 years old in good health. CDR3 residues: CASGMSYEQYF. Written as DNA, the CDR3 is TGTGCCAGCGGTATGAGCTACGAGCAGTACTTC.